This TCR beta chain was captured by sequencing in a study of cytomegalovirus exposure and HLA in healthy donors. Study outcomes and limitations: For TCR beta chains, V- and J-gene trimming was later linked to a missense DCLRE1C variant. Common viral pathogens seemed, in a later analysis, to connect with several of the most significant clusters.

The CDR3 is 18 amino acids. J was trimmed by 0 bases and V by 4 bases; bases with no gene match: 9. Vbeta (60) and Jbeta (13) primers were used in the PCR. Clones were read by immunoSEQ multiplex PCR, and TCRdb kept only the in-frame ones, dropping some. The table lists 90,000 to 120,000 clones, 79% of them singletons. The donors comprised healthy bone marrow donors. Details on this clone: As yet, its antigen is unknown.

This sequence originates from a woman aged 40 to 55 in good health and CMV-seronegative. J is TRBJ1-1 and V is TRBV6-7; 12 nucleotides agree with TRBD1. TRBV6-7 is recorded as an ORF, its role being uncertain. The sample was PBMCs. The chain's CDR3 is CASSSSGTGGGMNTEAFF. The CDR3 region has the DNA TGTGCCAGCAGTTCTTCAGGGACAGGGGGCGGCATGAACACTGAAGCTTTCTTT.